The entry below describes one T cell receptor (beta chain). Enrolled through a virtual design, the participants were between roughly 18 and 100 years of age and came from fewer than 30 US areas. All exposed participants met a person with COVID-19 within 2 weeks before entering the study. Losses at the gene ends were 3 bases for V and 1 base for J; bases not matched to a gene: 5. Germline V CDR1 and CDR2: PRHDT, FYEKMQ (reference sequence). This CDR3 has 15 amino acids. The data belong to a study of blood T cell repertoires in COVID-19. Across the whole study: Sources were T cells, B-cell-depleted T cells, or PBMCs; the material itself was cDNA or gDNA.

As originally analysed: Reference gene primer amplification gave nucleated cell count estimates. Sequenced by immunoSEQ multiplex PCR; TCRdb stores in-frame clones only, minus some. Clone size and V and J calls were adopted from that table, with D and trimming inferred from the DNA. The sample holds 220,000 or so clones; around 89% are singletons and the top ten take more than 12%. This sequence was found in a man aged 25-40 years who had been exposed to COVID-19. The sequencing sample was made of PBMCs or T cells enriched from blood (not recorded which). V is TRBV13 and J is TRBJ1-1, with 7 bases aligning to TRBD1. CDR3 DNA: TGTGCCAGCAGCTTCGACAGGGTAGGGAACACTGAAGCTTTCTTT. This gives the protein CASSFDRVGNTEAFF.